The 11 T cell receptor beta chains below all came from one sample that was sequenced in a study of T cell responses to AZD1222 COVID-19 vaccine (dated by TCRdb to the early 2020s). The library relied on the immunoSEQ multiplex PCR assay. TCRdb provides this immuneACCESS table in a form limited to in-frame rearrangements. Some clones are lacking; in checked studies, under half of them reflect an unresolved V gene, and why the rest are absent is not known. The sample table contains 150,000 to 200,000 clones; only one count was recorded for 90% of them. Of the sample, roughly 6% falls within the top ten clones. The time point label here, explained by the study, means: baseline before first vaccination. Source: peripheral blood, taken on day 0 of AZD1222 vaccination. The receptor source for this set is an adult in good health.

This clone appeared a single time. The gene calls are TRBV6-6 and TRBJ1-1, with D possibly being TRBD1 (6 bases). The CDR3 is made up of 14 amino acids. With 2 bases removed from V and 4 bases from J, the gap between germline ends came to 11 bases. CDR1 and CDR2 from the germline V gene are MNHNY and SVGAGI (reference sequence). The CDR3 DNA reads as TGTGCCAGCAGTTACGGGGGCCAAGGCACTGAAGCTTTCTTT. Amino acids: CASSYGGQGTEAFF.

The chain is built from TRBV18 and TRBJ1-3; 7 positions match TRBD1. Germline V gene sequence: CDR1 KGHSH, CDR2 LQKENI. This CDR3 has 17 residues. V shed 4 bases, J shed 4 bases, and the junction held 13 bases outside the gene matches. The CDR3 here is CASSRTDSGGPGNTIYF. The CDR3 coding sequence is TGTGCCAGCTCACGCACAGATTCAGGGGGTCCCGGAAACACCATATATTTT.

This chain uses TRBV19 with TRBJ1-1; the D gene is possibly TRBD1 (5 bases). The V gene lost 7 bases and the J gene lost 5 bases, with 14 bases spanning the gap. Germline V gives CDR1 LNHDA, CDR2 SQIVND (reference sequence). CDR3 length: 13 amino acids. For the CDR3, the DNA is TGTGCCAGTACCGCGGGGCGTTGGACTGAAGCTTTCTTT. This encodes CASTAGRWTEAFF.

The chain joins TRBV29-1 to TRBJ2-1, with 7 positions matching TRBD2. J was trimmed by 0 bases and V by 6 bases; bases with no gene match: 2. Per germline, CDR1 SQVTM and CDR2 ANQGSEA. This CDR3 has 13 amino acids. CDR3 in DNA: TGCAGCGTCCGCGGGAGCTCCTACAATGAGCAGTTCTTC. Translation gives CSVRGSSYNEQFF.

The chain links TRBV6-5 to TRBJ1-2; the match to TRBD1 covers 7 bases. The CDR3 loop spans 16 amino acids. The V gene's germline CDR1 is MNHEY and CDR2 SVGAGI. The V segment lost 2 bases and the J segment 3 bases; nucleotides outside the gene matches: 9. The CDR3 spells CASSYGNRGADYGYTF. In DNA, the CDR3 is TGTGCCAGCAGTTACGGGAACAGGGGCGCGGACTATGGCTACACCTTC.

The V and J genes are TRBV19 and TRBJ1-1; 8 positions match TRBD1. The CDR3 length is 17 residues. V shed 5 bases, J shed 3 bases, and the junction held 14 bases outside the gene matches. The V gene's germline CDR1 is LNHDA and CDR2 SQIVND (reference sequence). CDR3 DNA: TGTGCCAGTAGTCCCTGGACAGGGAAAGGGAGAGACACTGAAGCTTTCTTT. This encodes CASSPWTGKGRDTEAFF. The whole variable domain, filled in from reference TRBV19 and TRBJ1-1, reads DGGITQSPKYLFRKEGQNVTLSCEQNLNHDAMYWYRQDPGQGLRLIYYSQIVNDFQKGDIAEGYSVSREKKESFPLTVTSAQKNPTAFYLCASSPWTGKGRDTEAFFGQGTRLTVV.

The V and J genes are TRBV6-5 and TRBJ1-1; D is unclear. Germline values: CDR1 MNHEY, CDR2 SVGAGI. The V and J ends lost 6 bases and 1 base respectively, with 6 bases between them. The CDR3 consists of 12 residues. The CDR3 protein is CASRGENTEAFF. The CDR3 nucleotides read TGTGCCAGCAGGGGAGAGAACACTGAAGCTTTCTTT.

The V and J genes are TRBV12-5 and TRBJ1-1; TRBD1 matches 7 bases. The CDR3 runs 13 residues. The germline V gene encodes CDR1 LGHNT and CDR2 FRNRAP. Germline trimming cut 6 bases from V and 7 bases from J; bases unmatched to any gene: 8. The DNA of the CDR3 is TGTGCTAGTGGCCCGGACAGGAACGTTGAAGCTTTCTTT. Encoded protein: CASGPDRNVEAFF.

This chain connects TRBV2 to TRBJ1-1, with 8 bases lining up with TRBD1. V lost 6 bases, J lost 3 bases, and 3 bases stayed unmatched. The germline CDR1 and CDR2 sequences are SNHLY and FYNNEI. The CDR3 sequence is 13 residues long. CDR3 amino acids: CASRDREDTEAFF. DNA of the CDR3: TGTGCCAGCAGGGACAGGGAGGACACTGAAGCTTTCTTT.

The rearrangement joins TRBV3-1 (or the pseudogene TRBV3-2) to TRBJ1-5; possible D gene TRBD1, 6 bases. From germline, CDR1 is LGHDT and CDR2 YNNKEL (reference sequence). The V end lost 4 bases, the J end lost 0 bases, and 7 bases lay between the germline ends. There are 14 residues in the CDR3. The CDR3 DNA follows: TGTGCCAGCAGCCGAGGGGGTAGCAATCAGCCCCAGCATTTT. Its protein product is CASSRGGSNQPQHF.

The rearrangement links TRBV27 to TRBJ2-1; 14 bases line up with TRBD2. The CDR3 extends over 19 amino acids. J gave up 1 base and V 3 bases, and 8 bases lay outside the gene matches. The germline V gene has CDR1 MNHEY and CDR2 SMNVEV (reference sequence). For the CDR3, the DNA is TGTGCCAGCAGTTTGGGGACTAGCGGGAGAGTTGGGTCCTACAATGAGCAGTTCTTC. Amino acid sequence: CASSLGTSGRVGSYNEQFF.